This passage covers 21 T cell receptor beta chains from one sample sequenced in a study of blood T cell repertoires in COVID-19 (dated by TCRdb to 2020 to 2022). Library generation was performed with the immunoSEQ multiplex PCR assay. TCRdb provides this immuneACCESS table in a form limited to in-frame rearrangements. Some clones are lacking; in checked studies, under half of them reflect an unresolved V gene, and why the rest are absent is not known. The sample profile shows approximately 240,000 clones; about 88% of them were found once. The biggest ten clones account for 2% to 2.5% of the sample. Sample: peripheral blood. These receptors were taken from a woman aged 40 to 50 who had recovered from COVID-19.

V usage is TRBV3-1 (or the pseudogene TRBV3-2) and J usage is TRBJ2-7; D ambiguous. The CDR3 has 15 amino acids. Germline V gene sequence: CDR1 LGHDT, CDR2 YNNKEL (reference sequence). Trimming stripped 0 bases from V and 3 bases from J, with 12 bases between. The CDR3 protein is CASSQDPSPGYEQYF. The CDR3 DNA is TGTGCCAGCAGCCAAGACCCTTCTCCAGGCTACGAGCAGTACTTC.

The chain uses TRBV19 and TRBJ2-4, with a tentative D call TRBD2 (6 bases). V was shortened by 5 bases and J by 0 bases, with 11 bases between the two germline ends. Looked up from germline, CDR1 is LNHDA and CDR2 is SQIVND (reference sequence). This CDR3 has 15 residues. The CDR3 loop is CASSYRGVAKNIQYF. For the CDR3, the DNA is TGTGCCAGTAGTTATCGCGGGGTAGCCAAAAACATTCAGTACTTC.

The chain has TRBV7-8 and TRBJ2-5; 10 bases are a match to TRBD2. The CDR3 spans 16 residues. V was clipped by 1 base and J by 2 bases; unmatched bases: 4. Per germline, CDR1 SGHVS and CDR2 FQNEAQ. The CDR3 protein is CASSLGASGGQETQYF. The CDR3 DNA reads TGTGCCAGCAGCTTAGGGGCTAGCGGGGGTCAAGAGACCCAGTACTTC.

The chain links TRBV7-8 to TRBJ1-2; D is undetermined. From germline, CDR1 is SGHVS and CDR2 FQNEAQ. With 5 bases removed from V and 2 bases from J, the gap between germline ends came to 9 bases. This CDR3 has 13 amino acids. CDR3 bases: TGTGCCAGCAGCCCGATCACAAACTATGGCTACACCTTC. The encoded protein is CASSPITNYGYTF.

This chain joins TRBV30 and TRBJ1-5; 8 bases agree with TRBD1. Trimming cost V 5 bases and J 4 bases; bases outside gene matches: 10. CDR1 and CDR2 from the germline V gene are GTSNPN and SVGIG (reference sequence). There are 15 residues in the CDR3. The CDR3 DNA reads TGTGCCTGGGGGCTAGGGACAGGCCGGAATCAGCCCCAGCATTTT. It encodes CAWGLGTGRNQPQHF.

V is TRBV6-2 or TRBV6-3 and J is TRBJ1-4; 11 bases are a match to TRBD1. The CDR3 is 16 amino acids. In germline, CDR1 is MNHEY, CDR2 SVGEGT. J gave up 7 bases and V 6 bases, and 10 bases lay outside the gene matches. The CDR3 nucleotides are TGTGCCAGCAGCGATCCCTCGGACAGGGGGCGTGAAAAACTGTTTTTT. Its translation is CASSDPSDRGREKLFF.

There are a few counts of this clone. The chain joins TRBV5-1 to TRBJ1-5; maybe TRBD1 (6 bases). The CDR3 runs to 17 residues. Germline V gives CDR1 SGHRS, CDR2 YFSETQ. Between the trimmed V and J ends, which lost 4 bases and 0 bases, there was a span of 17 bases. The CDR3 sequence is CASSRTPRTDSNQPQHF. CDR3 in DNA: TGCGCCAGCAGCAGGACCCCTCGGACAGATAGCAATCAGCCCCAGCATTTT.

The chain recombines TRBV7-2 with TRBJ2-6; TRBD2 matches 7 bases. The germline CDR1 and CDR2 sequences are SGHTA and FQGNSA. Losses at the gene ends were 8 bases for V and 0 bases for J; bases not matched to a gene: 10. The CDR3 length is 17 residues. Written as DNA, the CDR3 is TGTGCCAGCGTACTTGGGGGAGGGTTCTCTGGGGCCAACGTCCTGACTTTC. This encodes CASVLGGGFSGANVLTF.

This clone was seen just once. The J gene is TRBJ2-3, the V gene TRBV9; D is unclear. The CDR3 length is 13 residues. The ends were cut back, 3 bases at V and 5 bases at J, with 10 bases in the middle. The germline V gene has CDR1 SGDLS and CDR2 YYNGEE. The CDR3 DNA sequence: TGTGCCAGCAGCGACAGTCCCCAAGATACGCAGTATTTT. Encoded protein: CASSDSPQDTQYF.

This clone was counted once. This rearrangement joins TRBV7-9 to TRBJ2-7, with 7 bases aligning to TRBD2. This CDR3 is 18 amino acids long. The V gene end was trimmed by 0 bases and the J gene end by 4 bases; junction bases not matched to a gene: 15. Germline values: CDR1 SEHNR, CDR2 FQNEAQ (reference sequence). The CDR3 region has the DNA TGTGCCAGCAGCTTAGCGCGGGGCGGGAGATCTACTAGGTACGAGCAGTACTTC. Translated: CASSLARGGRSTRYEQYF.

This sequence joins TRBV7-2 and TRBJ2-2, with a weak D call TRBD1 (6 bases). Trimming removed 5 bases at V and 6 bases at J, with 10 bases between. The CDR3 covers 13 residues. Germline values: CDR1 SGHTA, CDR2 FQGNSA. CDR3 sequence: CASSAAGAGELFF. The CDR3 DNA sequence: TGTGCCAGCAGCGCTGCAGGGGCCGGGGAGCTGTTTTTT.

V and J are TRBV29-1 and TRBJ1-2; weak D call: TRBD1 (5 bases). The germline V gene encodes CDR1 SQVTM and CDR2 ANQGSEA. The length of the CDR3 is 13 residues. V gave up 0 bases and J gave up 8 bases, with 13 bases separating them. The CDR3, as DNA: TGCAGCGTTGAAGATCAAGGGGTAGGGGGCTACACCTTC. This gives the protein CSVEDQGVGGYTF.

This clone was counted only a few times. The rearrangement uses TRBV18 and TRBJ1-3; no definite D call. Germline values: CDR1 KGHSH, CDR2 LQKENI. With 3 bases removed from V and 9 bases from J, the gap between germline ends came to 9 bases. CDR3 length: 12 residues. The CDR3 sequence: CASSPEVSTIYF. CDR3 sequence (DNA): TGTGCCAGCTCACCCGAAGTCAGCACCATATATTTT. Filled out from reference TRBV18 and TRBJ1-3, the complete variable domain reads NAGVMQNPRHLVRRRGQEARLRCSPMKGHSHVYWYRQLPEEGLKFMVYLQKENIIDESGMPKERFSAEFPKEGPSILRIQQVVRGDSAAYFCASSPEVSTIYFGEGSWLTVV.

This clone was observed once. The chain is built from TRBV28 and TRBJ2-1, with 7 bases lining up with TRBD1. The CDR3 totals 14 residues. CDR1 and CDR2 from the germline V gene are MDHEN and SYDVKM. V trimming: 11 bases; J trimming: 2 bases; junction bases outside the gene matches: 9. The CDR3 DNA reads TGTGCCGCCTCAGACAGGGAACCCTACAATGAGCAGTTCTTC. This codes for CAASDREPYNEQFF. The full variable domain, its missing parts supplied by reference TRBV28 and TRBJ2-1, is DVKVTQSSRYLVKRTGEKVFLECVQDMDHENMFWYRQDPGLGLRLIYFSYDVKMKEKGDIPEGYSVSREKKERFSLILESASTNQTSMYLCAASDREPYNEQFFGPGTRLTVL.

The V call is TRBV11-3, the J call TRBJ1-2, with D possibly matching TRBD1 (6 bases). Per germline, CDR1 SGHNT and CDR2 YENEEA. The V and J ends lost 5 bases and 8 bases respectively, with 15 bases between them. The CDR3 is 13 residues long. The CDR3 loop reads CASSTDRSVGYTF. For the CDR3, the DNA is TGTGCCAGCAGCACGGACAGATCGGTAGGCTACACCTTC.

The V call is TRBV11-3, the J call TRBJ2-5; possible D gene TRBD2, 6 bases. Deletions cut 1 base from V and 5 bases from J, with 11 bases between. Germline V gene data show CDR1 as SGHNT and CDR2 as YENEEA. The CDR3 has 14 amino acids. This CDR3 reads CASSLVEGTETQYF. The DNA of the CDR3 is TGTGCCAGCAGCTTAGTGGAGGGTACCGAGACCCAGTACTTC.

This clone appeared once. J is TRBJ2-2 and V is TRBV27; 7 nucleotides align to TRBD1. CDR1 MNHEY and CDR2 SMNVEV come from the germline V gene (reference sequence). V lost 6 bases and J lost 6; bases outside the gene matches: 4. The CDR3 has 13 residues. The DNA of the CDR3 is TGTGCCAGCAGACTACAGGGGCCCGGGGAGCTGTTTTTT. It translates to CASRLQGPGELFF.

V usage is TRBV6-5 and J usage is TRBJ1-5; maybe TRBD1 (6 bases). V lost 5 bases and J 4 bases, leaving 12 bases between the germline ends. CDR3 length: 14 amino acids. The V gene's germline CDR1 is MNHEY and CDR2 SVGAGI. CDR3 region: CASSPGHTNQPQHF. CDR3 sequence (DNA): TGTGCCAGCAGTCCGGGACATACTAATCAGCCCCAGCATTTT.

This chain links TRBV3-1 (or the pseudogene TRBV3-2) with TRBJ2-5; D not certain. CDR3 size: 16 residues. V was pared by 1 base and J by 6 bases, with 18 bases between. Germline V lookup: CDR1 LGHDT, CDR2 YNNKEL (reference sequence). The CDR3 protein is CASSQAAAQRPKTQYF. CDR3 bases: TGTGCCAGCAGCCAAGCAGCAGCGCAACGTCCCAAGACCCAGTACTTC.

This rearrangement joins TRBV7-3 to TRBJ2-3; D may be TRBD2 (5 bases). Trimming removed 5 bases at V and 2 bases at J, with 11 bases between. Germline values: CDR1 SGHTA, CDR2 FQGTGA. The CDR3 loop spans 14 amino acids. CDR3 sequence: CASSLRLSTDTQYF. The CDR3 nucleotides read TGTGCCAGCAGCCTTAGACTATCCACAGATACGCAGTATTTT.

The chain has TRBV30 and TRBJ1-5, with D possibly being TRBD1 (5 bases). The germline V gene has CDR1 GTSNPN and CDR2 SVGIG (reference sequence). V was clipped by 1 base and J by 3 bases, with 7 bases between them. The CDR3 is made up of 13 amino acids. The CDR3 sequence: CAWSEDTNQPQHF. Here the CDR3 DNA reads TGTGCCTGGAGTGAGGACACCAATCAGCCCCAGCATTTT.